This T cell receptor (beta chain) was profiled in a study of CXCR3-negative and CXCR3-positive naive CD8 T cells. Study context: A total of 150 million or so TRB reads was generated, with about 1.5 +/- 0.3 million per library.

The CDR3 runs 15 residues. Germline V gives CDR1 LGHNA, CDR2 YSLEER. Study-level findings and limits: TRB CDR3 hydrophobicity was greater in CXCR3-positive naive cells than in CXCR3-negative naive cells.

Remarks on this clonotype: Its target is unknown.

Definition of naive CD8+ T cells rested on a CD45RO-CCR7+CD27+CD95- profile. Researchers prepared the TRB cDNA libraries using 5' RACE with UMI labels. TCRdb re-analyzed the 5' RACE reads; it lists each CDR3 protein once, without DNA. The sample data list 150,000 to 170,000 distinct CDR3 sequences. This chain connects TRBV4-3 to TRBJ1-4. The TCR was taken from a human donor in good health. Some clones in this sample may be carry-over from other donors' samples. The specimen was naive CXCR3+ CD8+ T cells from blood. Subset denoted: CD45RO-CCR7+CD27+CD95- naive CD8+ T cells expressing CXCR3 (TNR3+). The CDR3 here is CASSQEPTMEEKLFF.